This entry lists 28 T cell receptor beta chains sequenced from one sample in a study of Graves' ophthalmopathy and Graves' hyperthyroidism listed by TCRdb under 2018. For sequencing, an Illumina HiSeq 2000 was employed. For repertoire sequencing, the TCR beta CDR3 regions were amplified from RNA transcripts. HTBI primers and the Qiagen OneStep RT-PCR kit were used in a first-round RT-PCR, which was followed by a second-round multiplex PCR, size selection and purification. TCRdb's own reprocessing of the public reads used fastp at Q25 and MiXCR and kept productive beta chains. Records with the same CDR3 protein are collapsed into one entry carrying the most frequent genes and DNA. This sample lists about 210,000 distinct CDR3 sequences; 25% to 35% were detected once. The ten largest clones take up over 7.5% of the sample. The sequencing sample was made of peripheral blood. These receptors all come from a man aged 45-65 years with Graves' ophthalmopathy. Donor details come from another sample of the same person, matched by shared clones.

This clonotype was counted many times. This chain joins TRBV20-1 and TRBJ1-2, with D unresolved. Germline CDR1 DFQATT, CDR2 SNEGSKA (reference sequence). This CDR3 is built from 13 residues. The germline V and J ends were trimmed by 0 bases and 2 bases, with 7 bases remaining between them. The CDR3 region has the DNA TGCAGTGCTAGAGATATGGCAAACTATGGCTACACCTTC. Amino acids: CSARDMANYGYTF.

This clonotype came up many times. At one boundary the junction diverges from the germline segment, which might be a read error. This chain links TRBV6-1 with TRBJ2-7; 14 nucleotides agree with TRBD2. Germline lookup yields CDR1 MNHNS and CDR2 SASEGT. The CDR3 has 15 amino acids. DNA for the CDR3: TGTGCCAGCAGTCAGGGACTAGCGGGAGCGGTCGAGCAGTGCTTC. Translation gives CASSQGLAGAVEQCF.

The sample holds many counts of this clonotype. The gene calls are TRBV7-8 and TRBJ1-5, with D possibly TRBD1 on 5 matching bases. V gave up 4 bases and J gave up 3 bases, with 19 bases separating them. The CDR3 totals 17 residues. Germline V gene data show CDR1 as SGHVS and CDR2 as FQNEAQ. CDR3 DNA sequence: TGTGCCAGCAGCTCCTTACGGGCGGGACGGGTCAATCAGCCCCAGCATTTT. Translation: CASSSLRAGRVNQPQHF.

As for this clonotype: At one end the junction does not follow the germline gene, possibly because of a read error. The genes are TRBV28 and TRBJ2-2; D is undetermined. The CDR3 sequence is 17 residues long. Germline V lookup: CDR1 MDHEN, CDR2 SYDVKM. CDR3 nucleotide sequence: TGCGCCAGCAGCATTAGACCCCTAAAGGGGAACACCGGGGAGCTGTTTTTT. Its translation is CASSIRPLKGNTGELFF.

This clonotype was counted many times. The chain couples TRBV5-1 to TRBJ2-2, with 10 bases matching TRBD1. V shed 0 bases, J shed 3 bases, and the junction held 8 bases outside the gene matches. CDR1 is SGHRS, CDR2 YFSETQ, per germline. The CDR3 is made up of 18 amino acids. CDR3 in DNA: TGCGCCAGCAGCTTGGCCGGGTCGGGACAGGGGTACACCGGGGAGCTGTTTTTT. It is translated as CASSLAGSGQGYTGELFF. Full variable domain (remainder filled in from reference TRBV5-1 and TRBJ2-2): KAGVTQTPRYLIKTRGQQVTLSCSPISGHRSVSWYQQTPGQGLQFLFEYFSETQRNKGNFPGRFSGRQFSNSRSEMNVSTLELGDSALYLCASSLAGSGQGYTGELFFGEGSRLTVL.

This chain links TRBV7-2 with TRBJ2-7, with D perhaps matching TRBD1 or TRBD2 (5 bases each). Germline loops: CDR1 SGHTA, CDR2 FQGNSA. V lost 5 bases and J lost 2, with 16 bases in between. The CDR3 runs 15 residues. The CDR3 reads CASSLTGTGTYEQYF. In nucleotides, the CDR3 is TGTGCCAGCAGCCTAACCGGGACGGGGACCTACGAGCAGTACTTC.

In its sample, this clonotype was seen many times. The CDR3 spells CASSLGAFQYF. The CDR3 DNA is TGTGCCAGCAGCCTTGGGGCCTTTCAGTACTTC. The V gene is TRBV7-2, the J gene TRBJ2-7; possibly TRBD1 for D (5 bases). This CDR3 is 11 amino acids long. V gave up 5 bases and J gave up 10 bases, with 12 bases separating them. Germline CDR1 is SGHTA and CDR2 is FQGNSA.

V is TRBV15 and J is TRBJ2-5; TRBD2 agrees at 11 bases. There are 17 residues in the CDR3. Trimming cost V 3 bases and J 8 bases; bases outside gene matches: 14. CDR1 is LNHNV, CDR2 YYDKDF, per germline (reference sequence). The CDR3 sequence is CATSRSLAGGPTSTQYF. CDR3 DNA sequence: TGTGCCACCAGCAGGAGTCTAGCGGGAGGCCCCACTTCTACCCAGTACTTC.

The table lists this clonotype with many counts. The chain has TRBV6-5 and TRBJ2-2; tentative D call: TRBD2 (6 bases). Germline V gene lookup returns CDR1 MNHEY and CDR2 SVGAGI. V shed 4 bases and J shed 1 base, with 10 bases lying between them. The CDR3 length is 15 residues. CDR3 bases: TGTGCCAGCAGTTTGGTTAGCGGGAACACCGGGGAGCTGTTTTTT. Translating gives CASSLVSGNTGELFF.

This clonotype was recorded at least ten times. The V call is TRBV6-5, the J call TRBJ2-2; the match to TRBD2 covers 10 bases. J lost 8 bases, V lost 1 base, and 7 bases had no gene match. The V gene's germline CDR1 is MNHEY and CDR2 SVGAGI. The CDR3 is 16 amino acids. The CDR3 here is CASSYYSGRAMGELFF. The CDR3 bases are TGTGCCAGCAGTTACTACAGCGGGAGGGCCATGGGGGAGCTGTTTTTT.

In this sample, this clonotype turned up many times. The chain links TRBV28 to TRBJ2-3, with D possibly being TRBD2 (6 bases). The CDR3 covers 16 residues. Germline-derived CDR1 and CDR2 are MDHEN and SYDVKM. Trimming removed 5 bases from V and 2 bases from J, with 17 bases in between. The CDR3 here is CASSRLTGGATDTQYF. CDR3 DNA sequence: TGTGCCAGCAGTCGACTCACCGGAGGGGCCACAGATACGCAGTATTTT. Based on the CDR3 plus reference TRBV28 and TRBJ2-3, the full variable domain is DVKVTQSSRYLVKRTGEKVFLECVQDMDHENMFWYRQDPGLGLRLIYFSYDVKMKEKGDIPEGYSVSREKKERFSLILESASTNQTSMYLCASSRLTGGATDTQYFGPGTRLTVL.

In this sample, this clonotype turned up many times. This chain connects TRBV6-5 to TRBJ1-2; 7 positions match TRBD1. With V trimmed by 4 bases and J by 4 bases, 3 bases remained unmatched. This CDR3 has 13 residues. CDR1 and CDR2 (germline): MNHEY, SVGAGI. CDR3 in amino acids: CASSFDRVYGYTF. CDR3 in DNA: TGTGCCAGCAGTTTCGACAGGGTCTATGGCTACACCTTC.

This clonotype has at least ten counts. CDR3 protein: CASSSGTGSRETQYF. Here the CDR3 DNA reads TGTGCCAGCAGTTCCGGGACAGGGTCTAGGGAGACCCAGTACTTC. This chain links TRBV12-3 or TRBV12-4 with TRBJ2-5; the match to TRBD1 covers 9 bases. This CDR3 has 15 amino acids. The J segment lost 5 bases and the V segment lost 4 bases, leaving 8 bases of the junction unmatched.

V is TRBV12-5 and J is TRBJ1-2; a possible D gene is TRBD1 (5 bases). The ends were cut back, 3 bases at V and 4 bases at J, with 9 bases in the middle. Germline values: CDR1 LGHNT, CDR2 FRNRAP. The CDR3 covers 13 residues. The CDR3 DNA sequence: TGTGCTAGTGGTTTTAGAGGGACCTATGGCTACACCTTC. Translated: CASGFRGTYGYTF.

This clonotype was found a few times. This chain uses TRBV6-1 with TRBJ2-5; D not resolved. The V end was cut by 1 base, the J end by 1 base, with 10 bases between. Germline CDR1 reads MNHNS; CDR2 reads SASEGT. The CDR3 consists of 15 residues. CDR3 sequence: CASSEDPISQETQYF. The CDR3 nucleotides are TGTGCCAGCAGTGAAGACCCAATATCCCAAGAGACCCAGTACTTC.

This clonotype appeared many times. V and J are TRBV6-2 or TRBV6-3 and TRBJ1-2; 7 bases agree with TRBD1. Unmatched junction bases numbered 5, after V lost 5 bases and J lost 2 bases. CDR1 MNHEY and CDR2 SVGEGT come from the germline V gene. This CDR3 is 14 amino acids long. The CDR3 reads CASSSPGQNYGYTF. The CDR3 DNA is TGTGCCAGCAGTAGCCCGGGACAGAACTATGGCTACACCTTC.

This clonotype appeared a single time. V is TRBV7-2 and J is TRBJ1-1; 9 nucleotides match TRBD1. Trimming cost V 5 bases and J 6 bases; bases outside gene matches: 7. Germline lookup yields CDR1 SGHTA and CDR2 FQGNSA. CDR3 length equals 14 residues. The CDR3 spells CASSALRQGAEAFF. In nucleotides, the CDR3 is TGTGCCAGCAGCGCCCTCAGACAGGGGGCTGAAGCTTTCTTT.

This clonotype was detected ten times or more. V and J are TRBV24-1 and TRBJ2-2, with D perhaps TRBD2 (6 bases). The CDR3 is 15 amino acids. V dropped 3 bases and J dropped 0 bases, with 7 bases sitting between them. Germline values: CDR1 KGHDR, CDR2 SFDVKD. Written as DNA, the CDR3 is TGTGCCACCAGTGATCCGGGGGCGAACACCGGGGAGCTGTTTTTT. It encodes CATSDPGANTGELFF.

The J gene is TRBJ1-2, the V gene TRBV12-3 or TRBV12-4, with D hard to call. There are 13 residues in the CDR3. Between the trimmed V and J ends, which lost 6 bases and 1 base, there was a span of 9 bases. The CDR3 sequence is CASSSGDNYGYTF. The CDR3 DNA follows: TGTGCCAGCAGCTCCGGGGATAACTATGGCTACACCTTC.

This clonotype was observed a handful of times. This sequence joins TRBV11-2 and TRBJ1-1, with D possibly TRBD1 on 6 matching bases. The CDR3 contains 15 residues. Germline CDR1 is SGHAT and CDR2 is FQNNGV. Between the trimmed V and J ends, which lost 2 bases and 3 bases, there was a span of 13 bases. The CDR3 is CASSLRGAADTEAFF. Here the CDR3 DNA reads TGTGCCAGCAGCTTACGGGGGGCGGCGGACACTGAAGCTTTCTTT.

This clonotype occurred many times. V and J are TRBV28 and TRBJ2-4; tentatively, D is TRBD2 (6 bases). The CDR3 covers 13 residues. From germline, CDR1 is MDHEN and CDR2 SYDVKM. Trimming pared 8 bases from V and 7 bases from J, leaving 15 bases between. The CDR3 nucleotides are TGTGCCAGCGAGTCGGGAGCGGGCAACATTCAGTACTTC. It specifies CASESGAGNIQYF. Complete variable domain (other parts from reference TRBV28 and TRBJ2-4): DVKVTQSSRYLVKRTGEKVFLECVQDMDHENMFWYRQDPGLGLRLIYFSYDVKMKEKGDIPEGYSVSREKKERFSLILESASTNQTSMYLCASESGAGNIQYFGAGTRLSVL.

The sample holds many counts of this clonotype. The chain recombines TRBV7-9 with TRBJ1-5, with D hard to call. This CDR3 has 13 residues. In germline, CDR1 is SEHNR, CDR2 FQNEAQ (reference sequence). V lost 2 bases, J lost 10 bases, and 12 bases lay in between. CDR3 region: CASSLLDRGPQHF. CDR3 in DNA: TGTGCCAGCAGCTTACTGGACCGCGGACCCCAGCATTTT. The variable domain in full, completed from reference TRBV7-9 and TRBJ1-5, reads DTGVSQNPRHKITKRGQNVTFRCDPISEHNRLYWYRQTLGQGPEFLTYFQNEAQLEKSRLLSDRFSAERPKGSFSTLEIQRTEQGDSAMYLCASSLLDRGPQHFGDGTRLSIL.

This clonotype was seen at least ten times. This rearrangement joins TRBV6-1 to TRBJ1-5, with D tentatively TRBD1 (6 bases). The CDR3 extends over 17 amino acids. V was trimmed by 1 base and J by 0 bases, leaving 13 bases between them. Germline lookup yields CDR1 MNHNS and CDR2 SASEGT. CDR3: CASSEGTAFHSNQPQHF. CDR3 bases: TGTGCCAGCAGTGAAGGGACAGCATTTCATAGCAATCAGCCCCAGCATTTT.

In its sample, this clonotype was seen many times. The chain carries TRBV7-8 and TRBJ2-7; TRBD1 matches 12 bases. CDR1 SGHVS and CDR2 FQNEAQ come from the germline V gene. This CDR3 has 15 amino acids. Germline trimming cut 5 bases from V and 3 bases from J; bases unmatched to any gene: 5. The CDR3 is CASSRGQGAFYEQYF. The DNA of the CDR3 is TGTGCCAGCAGCCGGGGACAGGGGGCCTTCTACGAGCAGTACTTC.

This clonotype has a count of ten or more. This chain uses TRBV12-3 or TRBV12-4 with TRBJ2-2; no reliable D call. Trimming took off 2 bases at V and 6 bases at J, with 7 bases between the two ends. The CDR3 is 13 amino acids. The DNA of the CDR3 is TGTGCCAGCAGTTTAAGCCGAGCCGGGGAGCTGTTTTTT. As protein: CASSLSRAGELFF.

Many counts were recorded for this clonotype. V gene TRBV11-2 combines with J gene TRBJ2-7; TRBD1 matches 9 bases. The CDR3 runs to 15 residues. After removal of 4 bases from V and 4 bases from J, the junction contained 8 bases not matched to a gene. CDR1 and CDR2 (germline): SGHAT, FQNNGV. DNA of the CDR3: TGTGCCAGCAGCTCCCGGGACAGGGCGGAGTACGAGCAGTACTTC. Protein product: CASSSRDRAEYEQYF.

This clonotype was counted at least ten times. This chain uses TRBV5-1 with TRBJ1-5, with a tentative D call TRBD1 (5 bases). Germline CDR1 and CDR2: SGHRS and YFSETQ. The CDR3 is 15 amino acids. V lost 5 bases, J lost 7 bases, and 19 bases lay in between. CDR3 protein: CASRRETGPGQPQHF. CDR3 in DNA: TGCGCCAGCAGGAGAGAGACGGGGCCTGGACAGCCCCAGCATTTT.

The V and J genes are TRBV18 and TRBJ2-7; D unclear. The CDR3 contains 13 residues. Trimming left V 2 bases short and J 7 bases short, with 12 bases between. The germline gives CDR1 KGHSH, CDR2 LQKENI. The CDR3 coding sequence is TGTGCCAGCTCACCAATGAAGTTGGGAGAGCAGTACTTC. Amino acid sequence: CASSPMKLGEQYF.